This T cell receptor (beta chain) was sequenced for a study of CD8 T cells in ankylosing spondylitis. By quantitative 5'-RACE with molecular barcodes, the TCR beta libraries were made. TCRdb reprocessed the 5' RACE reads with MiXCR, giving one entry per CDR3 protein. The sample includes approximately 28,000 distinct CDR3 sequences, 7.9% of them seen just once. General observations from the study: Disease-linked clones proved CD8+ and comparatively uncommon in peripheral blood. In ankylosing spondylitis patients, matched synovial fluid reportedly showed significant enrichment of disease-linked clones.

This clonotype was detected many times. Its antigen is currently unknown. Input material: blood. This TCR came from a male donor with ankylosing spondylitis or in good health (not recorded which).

In DNA form, the CDR3 reads TGTGCCAGCAGTCCAGGGACAACCGGGGAGCTGTTTTTT. Amino acids: CASSPGTTGELFF. This chain connects TRBV12-3 or TRBV12-4 to TRBJ2-2; tentatively, D is TRBD1 (6 bases). Trimming left V 5 bases short and J 5 bases short, with 9 bases between. CDR3 length: 13 residues.